The next 17 T cell receptor beta chains were all read from a single sample in a study of cytomegalovirus exposure and HLA in healthy donors. PCR employed 60 Vbeta and 13 Jbeta primers. The table came from immunoSEQ multiplex PCR; TCRdb's copy has only in-frame clones and leaves some out. Among approximately 130,000 clones listed, around 79% were seen once. What was sequenced was PBMCs. These receptor sequences come from a woman aged 40 to 50 in good health and CMV-seronegative.

CDR3 nucleotides: TGTGCCATCAGTTTACTGACAGGGGGCACAGATACGCAGTATTTT. This translates into CAISLLTGGTDTQYF. This sequence joins TRBV10-3 and TRBJ2-3; 8 bases agree with TRBD1. Looked up from germline, CDR1 is ENHRY and CDR2 is SYGVKD. The CDR3 runs to 15 residues. V lost 5 bases and J lost 1; bases outside the gene matches: 5.

V usage is TRBV5-6 and J usage is TRBJ1-1, with TRBD1 matching 9 bases. V lost 4 bases to trimming and J lost 3 bases; unmatched junction nucleotides: 13. Germline V lookup: CDR1 SGHDT, CDR2 YYEEEE. CDR3 length: 17 residues. CDR3 sequence reads: CASSTGQGPGLDTEAFF. The CDR3 DNA is TGTGCCAGCAGCACCGGACAGGGGCCGGGACTGGACACTGAAGCTTTCTTT.

The chain employs TRBV5-4 and TRBJ1-2, with D unclear. Germline V lookup: CDR1 SGHNT, CDR2 YYREEE (reference sequence). This CDR3 contains 13 residues. The V end lost 2 bases, the J end lost 4 bases, and 9 bases lay between the germline ends. The CDR3, as DNA: TGTGCCAGCAGCTTTGGAGGGAGCTATGGCTACACCTTC. It is translated as CASSFGGSYGYTF.

This sequence joins TRBV7-9 and TRBJ2-3; TRBD2 matches 7 bases. Germline CDR1 is SEHNR and CDR2 is FQNEAQ (reference sequence). The CDR3 loop spans 15 amino acids. The junction had 9 bases not matched to a gene; V was cut back by 1 base and J by 8 bases. The CDR3 DNA reads as TGTGCCAGCAGCTTAGAGCGGCGGGGGTGGGGTACGCAGTATTTT. Its protein product is CASSLERRGWGTQYF.

V is TRBV15 and J is TRBJ2-5; 7 bases match TRBD2. Germline lookup yields CDR1 LNHNV and CDR2 YYDKDF (reference sequence). J gave up 4 bases and V 0 bases, and 8 bases lay outside the gene matches. The CDR3 has 16 residues. CDR3 residues: CATSRDGGFVPETQYF. DNA for the CDR3: TGTGCCACCAGCAGAGACGGGGGGTTTGTTCCAGAGACCCAGTACTTC.

V is TRBV6-5 and J is TRBJ1-2; 8 nucleotides match TRBD1. V gave up 6 bases and J gave up 8 bases; unmatched junction bases: 8. CDR1 is MNHEY, CDR2 SVGAGI, per germline. This CDR3 comprises 13 residues. As DNA, the CDR3 is TGTGCCAGCAGGAAGGCAGGGGGCAGGGGCTACACCTTC. Translated: CASRKAGGRGYTF.

The rearrangement links TRBV29-1 to TRBJ1-4; possibly TRBD1 for D (5 bases). CDR1 and CDR2 (germline): SQVTM, ANQGSEA. V was trimmed by 7 bases and J by 4 bases, leaving 16 bases between them. The CDR3 covers 14 residues. CDR3: CSGINGGFNEKLFF. DNA for the CDR3: TGCAGCGGTATTAACGGGGGGTTTAATGAAAAACTGTTTTTT.

This chain links TRBV5-1 with TRBJ1-4; 9 nucleotides line up with TRBD1. With 7 bases clipped from V and 7 bases from J, the junction kept 8 bases outside the gene matches. This CDR3 region has 14 residues. Germline-derived CDR1 and CDR2 are SGHRS and YFSETQ. CDR3 in amino acids: CASGSGQGIEKLFF. The CDR3 nucleotides are TGCGCCAGCGGAAGCGGACAGGGGATTGAAAAACTGTTTTTT.

This clone has only one observation. The chain employs TRBV19 and TRBJ1-1; 7 bases are shared with TRBD1. Trimming took 9 bases from V and 0 from J; bases not matched to a gene: 13. CDR1 and CDR2 from the germline V gene are LNHDA and SQIVND (reference sequence). This CDR3 region has 16 residues. CDR3 protein: CASAIRGERVNTEAFF. The CDR3 DNA is TGTGCCAGCGCTATCAGGGGGGAGAGGGTGAACACTGAAGCTTTCTTT. Full variable domain (missing parts from reference TRBV19 and TRBJ1-1): DGGITQSPKYLFRKEGQNVTLSCEQNLNHDAMYWYRQDPGQGLRLIYYSQIVNDFQKGDIAEGYSVSREKKESFPLTVTSAQKNPTAFYLCASAIRGERVNTEAFFGQGTRLTVV.

This chain links TRBV7-2 with TRBJ2-7; no firm D call. The V end lost 1 base, the J end lost 6 bases, and 13 bases lay between the germline ends. CDR3 length: 14 residues. Germline CDR1 reads SGHTA; CDR2 reads FQGNSA. The CDR3 here is CASSLVGTSGEQYF. The CDR3 DNA is TGTGCCAGCAGCTTAGTCGGCACCTCGGGCGAGCAGTACTTC.

V and J are TRBV6-1 and TRBJ2-7; 8 bases fit TRBD1. Germline CDR1 reads MNHNS; CDR2 reads SASEGT. Germline trimming cut 7 bases from V and 2 bases from J; bases unmatched to any gene: 7. The CDR3 consists of 14 residues. CDR3 region: CASTKTGAPYEQYF. CDR3 nucleotide sequence: TGTGCCAGCACCAAGACAGGGGCCCCCTACGAGCAGTACTTC.

The chain employs TRBV10-3 and TRBJ1-1; 8 bases match TRBD1. Germline CDR1 reads ENHRY; CDR2 reads SYGVKD. With 11 bases clipped from V and 3 bases from J, the junction kept 8 bases outside the gene matches. The length of the CDR3 is 13 residues. The CDR3 DNA sequence: TGTGCCGGAAAGACAGGGGCATACACTGAAGCTTTCTTT. Protein sequence: CAGKTGAYTEAFF.

The J gene is TRBJ1-5, the V gene TRBV5-4, with 10 bases identical to TRBD1. V dropped 4 bases and J dropped 3; count of bases not matched to a gene: 4. The germline gives CDR1 SGHNT, CDR2 YYREEE (reference sequence). This CDR3 spans 15 amino acids. CDR3 region: CASSPGTGDNQPQHF. The CDR3 nucleotides are TGTGCCAGCAGCCCGGGGACAGGGGACAATCAGCCCCAGCATTTT. Complete variable domain (other parts from reference TRBV5-4 and TRBJ1-5): ETGVTQSPTHLIKTRGQQVTLRCSSQSGHNTVSWYQQALGQGPQFIFQYYREEENGRGNFPPRFSGLQFPNYSSELNVNALELDDSALYLCASSPGTGDNQPQHFGDGTRLSIL.

A single count supports this clone. This CDR3 reads CASSIIMGQGSVNTEAFF. CDR3 coding DNA: TGTGCCAGTAGTATCATTATGGGACAGGGTAGCGTGAACACTGAAGCTTTCTTT. The J gene is TRBJ1-1, the V gene TRBV19; 9 bases line up with TRBD1. CDR3 length: 18 amino acids. Germline CDR1 reads LNHDA; CDR2 reads SQIVND (reference sequence). V trimming: 3 bases; J trimming: 0 bases; junction bases outside the gene matches: 11.

This clone was seen a few times. The CDR3 sequence: CAISDPGTGRHGELFF. DNA of the CDR3: TGTGCCATCAGTGACCCCGGGACAGGGCGTCACGGGGAGCTGTTTTTT. The V gene is TRBV10-3, the J gene TRBJ2-2; 9 positions agree with TRBD1. The germline CDR1 and CDR2 sequences are ENHRY and SYGVKD. The CDR3 sequence is 16 residues long. J gave up 7 bases and V 3 bases, and 9 bases lay outside the gene matches.

The V and J genes are TRBV5-1 and TRBJ2-3; 7 bases fit TRBD2. Germline CDR1 is SGHRS and CDR2 is YFSETQ. Unmatched junction bases numbered 3, after V lost 1 base and J lost 1 base. The CDR3 contains 15 residues. The CDR3 coding sequence is TGCGCCAGCAGCTTGAACAGCGGGGGCACAGATACGCAGTATTTT. It encodes CASSLNSGGTDTQYF.

The chain has TRBV18 and TRBJ1-3; D is unclear. Germline CDR1 is KGHSH and CDR2 is LQKENI. Trimming took 2 bases from V and 2 from J, leaving 7 bases between them. The CDR3 covers 14 residues. The CDR3 DNA reads TGTGCCAGCTCACCAGGTCAGGCTGGAAACACCATATATTTT. This sequence encodes CASSPGQAGNTIYF.